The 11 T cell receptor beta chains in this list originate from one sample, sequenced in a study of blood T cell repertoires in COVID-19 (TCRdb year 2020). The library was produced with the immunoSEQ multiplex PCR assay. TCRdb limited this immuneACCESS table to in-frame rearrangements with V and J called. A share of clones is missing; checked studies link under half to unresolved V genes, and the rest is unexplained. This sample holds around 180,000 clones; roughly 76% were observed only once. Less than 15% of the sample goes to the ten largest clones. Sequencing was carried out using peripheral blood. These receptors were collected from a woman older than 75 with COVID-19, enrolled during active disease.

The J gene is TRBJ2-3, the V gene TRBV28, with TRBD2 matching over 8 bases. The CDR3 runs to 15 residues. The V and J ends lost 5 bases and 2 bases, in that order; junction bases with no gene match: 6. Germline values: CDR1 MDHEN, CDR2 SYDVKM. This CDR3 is CASSQFGRATDTQYF. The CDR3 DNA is TGTGCCAGCAGTCAATTCGGGAGGGCCACAGATACGCAGTATTTT.

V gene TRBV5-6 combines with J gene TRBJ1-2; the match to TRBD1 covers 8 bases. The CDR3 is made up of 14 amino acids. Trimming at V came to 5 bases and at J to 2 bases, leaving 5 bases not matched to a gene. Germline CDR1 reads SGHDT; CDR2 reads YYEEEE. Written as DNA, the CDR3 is TGTGCCAGCAGTCCCGGACAGGGAAACTATGGCTACACCTTC. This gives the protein CASSPGQGNYGYTF.

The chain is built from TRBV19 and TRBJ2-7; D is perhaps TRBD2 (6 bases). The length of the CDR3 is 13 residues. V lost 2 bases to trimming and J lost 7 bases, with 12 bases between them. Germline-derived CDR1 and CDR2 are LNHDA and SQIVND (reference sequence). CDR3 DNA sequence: TGTGCCAGTAGTATAACTAGCTCTGGGGAGCAGTACTTC. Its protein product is CASSITSSGEQYF.

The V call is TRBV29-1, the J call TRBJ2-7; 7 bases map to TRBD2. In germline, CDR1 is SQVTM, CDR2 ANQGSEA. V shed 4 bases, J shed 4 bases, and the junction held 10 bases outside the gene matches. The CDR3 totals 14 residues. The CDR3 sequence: CSVVPAKGGYEQYF. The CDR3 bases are TGCAGCGTTGTACCCGCCAAGGGAGGGTACGAGCAGTACTTC.

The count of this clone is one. The CDR3 DNA follows: TGTGCCAGCAGTCGACAGGGTTCCTATAATTCACCCCTCCACTTT. It is translated as CASSRQGSYNSPLHF. This rearrangement joins TRBV27 to TRBJ1-6; 7 bases line up with TRBD1. CDR1 and CDR2 (germline): MNHEY, SMNVEV (reference sequence). This CDR3 is built from 15 residues. V was pared by 5 bases and J by 1 base, with 2 bases of the junction left unmatched.

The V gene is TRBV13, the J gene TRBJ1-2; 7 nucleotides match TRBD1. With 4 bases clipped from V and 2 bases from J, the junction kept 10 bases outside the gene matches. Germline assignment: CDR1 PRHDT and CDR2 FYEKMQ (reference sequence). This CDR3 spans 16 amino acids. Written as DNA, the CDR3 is TGTGCCAGCAGCTCCCCCGGGACAGCTTTAAACTATGGCTACACCTTC. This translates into CASSSPGTALNYGYTF.

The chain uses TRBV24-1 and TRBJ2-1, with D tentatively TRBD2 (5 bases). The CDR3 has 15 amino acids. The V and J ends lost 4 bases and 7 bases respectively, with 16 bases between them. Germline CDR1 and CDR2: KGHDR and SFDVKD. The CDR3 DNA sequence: TGTGCCACCAGTGACCGAGGGTGGCTAAGGAATGAGCAGTTCTTC. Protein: CATSDRGWLRNEQFF.

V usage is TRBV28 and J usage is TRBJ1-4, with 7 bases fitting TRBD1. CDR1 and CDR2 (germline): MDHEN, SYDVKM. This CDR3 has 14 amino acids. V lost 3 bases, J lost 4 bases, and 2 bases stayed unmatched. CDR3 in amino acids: CASSFPGGNEKLFF. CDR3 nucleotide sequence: TGTGCCAGCAGTTTTCCAGGGGGTAATGAAAAACTGTTTTTT.

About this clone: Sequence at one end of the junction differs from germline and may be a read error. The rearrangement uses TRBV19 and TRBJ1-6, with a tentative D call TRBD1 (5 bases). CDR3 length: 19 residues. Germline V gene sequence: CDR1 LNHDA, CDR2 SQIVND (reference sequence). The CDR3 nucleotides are TGTGCCGGTAGGGGTTATGGGCAGGCCGGCTCCTCCTATAATTCACCCCTCCACTTT. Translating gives CAGRGYGQAGSSYNSPLHF.

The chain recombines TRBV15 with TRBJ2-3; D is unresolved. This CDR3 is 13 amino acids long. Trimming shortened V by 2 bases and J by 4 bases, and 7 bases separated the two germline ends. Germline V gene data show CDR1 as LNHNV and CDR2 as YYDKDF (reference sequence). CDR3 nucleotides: TGTGCCACCAGCAGAATCGGGTCAGATACGCAGTATTTT. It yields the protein CATSRIGSDTQYF.

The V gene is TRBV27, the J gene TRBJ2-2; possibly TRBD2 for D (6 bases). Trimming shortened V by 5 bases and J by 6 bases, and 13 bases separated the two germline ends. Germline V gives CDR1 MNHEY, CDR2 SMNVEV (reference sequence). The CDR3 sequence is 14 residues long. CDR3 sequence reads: CASSRGWEAGELFF. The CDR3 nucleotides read TGTGCCAGCAGTAGGGGCTGGGAGGCCGGGGAGCTGTTTTTT.